The next 31 T cell receptor beta chains were all read from a single sample in a study of T cell changes during pregnancy in multiple sclerosis. Libraries were prepared by immunoSEQ multiplex PCR; TCRdb keeps only in-frame clonotypes and omits some of them. Among more than 25,000 clones listed, 90% to 95% were seen once. Sample: peripheral blood, taken in the first trimester of pregnancy. The receptors come from a female donor in good health, enrolled as a control in a pregnancy study.

The J gene is TRBJ1-2, the V gene TRBV5-4; 7 nucleotides agree with TRBD1. V lost 4 bases to trimming and J lost 8 bases; unmatched junction nucleotides: 8. The CDR3 has 13 amino acids. Germline CDR1 reads SGHNT; CDR2 reads YYREEE (reference sequence). CDR3 protein: CASSGWTGSGYTF. CDR3 bases: TGTGCCAGCAGCGGCTGGACAGGTTCAGGCTACACCTTC.

This clone occurred once. This rearrangement joins TRBV7-8 to TRBJ1-2, with no clear D. V gave up 5 bases and J gave up 3 bases, with 16 bases separating them. Germline assignment: CDR1 SGHVS and CDR2 FQNEAQ. The CDR3 has 15 residues. Here the CDR3 reads CASSIGSSVDYGYTF. DNA for the CDR3: TGTGCCAGCAGCATAGGCTCGAGCGTCGACTATGGCTACACCTTC.

By proportion, this clone is medium-sized (0.01 to 0.1%). V and J are TRBV2 and TRBJ1-2, with a weak D call TRBD1 (5 bases). The length of the CDR3 is 13 residues. CDR1 is SNHLY and CDR2 is FYNNEI in the germline V gene. V shed 6 bases and J shed 4 bases, with 12 bases lying between them. The CDR3 region has the DNA TGTGCCAGCAGGGTGGGGGGACCCTATGGCTACACCTTC. It codes for CASRVGGPYGYTF.

In its sample, this clone was seen once. The chain uses TRBV19 and TRBJ1-2, with 11 bases aligning to TRBD1. The CDR3 consists of 18 residues. CDR1 LNHDA and CDR2 SQIVND come from the germline V gene (reference sequence). Trimming removed 7 bases from V and 4 bases from J; junction bases left unmatched: 17. As DNA, the CDR3 is TGTGCCAGTAATGATAGAACCGGGACAGGGGGAGGCGGCTATGGCTACACCTTC. Translated: CASNDRTGTGGGGYGYTF.

This sequence joins TRBV20-1 and TRBJ2-5, with unresolved D. Near its end, the DNA agrees better with TRBJ2-7, so the J call may be wrong. The CDR3 consists of 11 residues. The germline V gene has CDR1 DFQATT and CDR2 SNEGSKA (reference sequence). This CDR3 reads CSARNEYEQYF. As DNA, the CDR3 is TGCAGTGCTAGAAACGAGTACGAGCAGTACTTC.

The chain combines TRBV5-8 with TRBJ1-1; 7 bases are a match to TRBD1. Germline trimming cut 4 bases from V and 4 bases from J; bases unmatched to any gene: 10. The CDR3 sequence is 15 residues long. Germline V lookup: CDR1 SGHTS, CDR2 YDEGEE. CDR3 coding DNA: TGTGCCAGCAGCGCCGACAGGGTTTGGAGCACTGAAGCTTTCTTT. This translates into CASSADRVWSTEAFF.

CDR3 residues: CAISGGQWGNTEAFF. In DNA form, the CDR3 reads TGTGCCATCAGTGGGGGACAGTGGGGTAACACTGAAGCTTTCTTT. This rearrangement joins TRBV10-3 to TRBJ1-1, with 7 bases identical to TRBD1. CDR3 length equals 15 residues. Per the germline V gene, CDR1 is ENHRY and CDR2 is SYGVKD. V shed 4 bases, J shed 2 bases, and the junction held 7 bases outside the gene matches.

The chain combines TRBV30 with TRBJ1-1; D not certain. Germline CDR1 reads GTSNPN; CDR2 reads SVGIG (reference sequence). V lost 1 base to trimming and J lost 2 bases, with 5 bases between them. The CDR3 has 12 amino acids. DNA of the CDR3: TGTGCCTGGAGTGACTCCAACACTGAAGCTTTCTTT. It codes for CAWSDSNTEAFF.

V and J are TRBV7-2 and TRBJ2-2; perhaps TRBD2 as D (7 bases). This CDR3 has 16 amino acids. Trimming cost V 2 bases and J 4 bases, with 14 bases left between them. Germline loops: CDR1 SGHTA, CDR2 FQGNSA. The DNA for the CDR3 is TGTGCCAGCAGCTTAAGGGGGGGGGCCGGCACCGGGGAGCTGTTTTTT. Translation gives CASSLRGGAGTGELFF.

The chain links TRBV18 to TRBJ2-5; 10 bases map to TRBD2. Losses at the gene ends were 3 bases for V and 5 bases for J; bases not matched to a gene: 3. Germline CDR1 KGHSH, CDR2 LQKENI. The CDR3 has 14 residues. Here the CDR3 DNA reads TGTGCCAGCTCACCCCTAGCGGGAGTCGAGACCCAGTACTTC. It codes for CASSPLAGVETQYF.

The J gene is TRBJ2-1, the V gene TRBV7-8; maybe TRBD2 (6 bases). CDR1 and CDR2 (germline): SGHVS, FQNEAQ. Trimming left V 0 bases short and J 3 bases short, with 18 bases between. The CDR3 runs 18 residues. The CDR3 here is CASSLAYLRGIRYNEQFF. The CDR3 DNA reads TGTGCCAGCAGCTTAGCTTATCTTCGGGGGATCCGCTACAATGAGCAGTTCTTC.

The chain couples TRBV10-3 to TRBJ2-3; unclear D gene. V shed 8 bases and J shed 1 base, with 10 bases lying between them. The germline V gene has CDR1 ENHRY and CDR2 SYGVKD. CDR3 length: 13 amino acids. The CDR3 DNA sequence: TGTGCCATCTCCCCCCTAGGCACAGATACGCAGTATTTT. It yields the protein CAISPLGTDTQYF.

The CDR3 protein is CASSQSKQGVGYGYTF. The CDR3 DNA is TGTGCCAGCAGCCAATCGAAACAGGGGGTAGGCTATGGCTACACCTTC. V and J are TRBV16 and TRBJ1-2, with 8 bases matching TRBD1. The CDR3 totals 16 residues. V lost 0 bases to trimming and J lost 4 bases; unmatched junction nucleotides: 7. Germline-derived CDR1 and CDR2 are KGHSY and FQNENV.

V is TRBV19 and J is TRBJ1-4, with unresolved D. With 7 bases removed from V and 2 bases from J, the gap between germline ends came to 8 bases. The germline V gene has CDR1 LNHDA and CDR2 SQIVND (reference sequence). The CDR3 is 13 residues long. The CDR3 region has the DNA TGTGCCAGTAAACGTGCGACTAATGAAAAACTGTTTTTT. Its translation: CASKRATNEKLFF.

The chain uses TRBV5-6 and TRBJ2-7, with D possibly matching TRBD1 (6 bases). The germline CDR1 and CDR2 sequences are SGHDT and YYEEEE. The CDR3 runs to 14 residues. V lost 2 bases and J lost 2, with 11 bases in between. CDR3 residues: CASSFQGSPYEQYF. As DNA, the CDR3 is TGTGCCAGCAGCTTTCAGGGGTCTCCCTACGAGCAGTACTTC.

This chain uses TRBV29-1 with TRBJ2-4; TRBD1 matches at 7 bases. The CDR3 is 14 amino acids. Germline V gene sequence: CDR1 SQVTM, CDR2 ANQGSEA. Unmatched junction bases numbered 3, after V lost 3 bases and J lost 1 base. CDR3 amino acids: CSVDARGAKNIQYF. The CDR3 nucleotides are TGCAGCGTTGACGCCAGGGGGGCCAAAAACATTCAGTACTTC.

The rearrangement uses TRBV19 and TRBJ2-1; 8 bases map to TRBD2. With V trimmed by 9 bases and J by 6 bases, 10 bases remained unmatched. Germline-derived CDR1 and CDR2 are LNHDA and SQIVND (reference sequence). This CDR3 comprises 14 residues. As DNA, the CDR3 is TGTGCCAGCCGGTCGGGAGGGGGGGTCAATGAGCAGTTCTTC. Protein: CASRSGGGVNEQFF.

This clone was detected only once. CDR3 in amino acids: CATGDSYEQYF. The CDR3 DNA follows: TGCGCCACCGGGGACAGCTACGAGCAGTACTTC. The genes are TRBV10-2 and TRBJ2-7, with TRBD1 identical over 7 bases. V shed 10 bases and J 3 bases; nucleotides not matched to a gene: 3. The CDR3 consists of 11 residues. Germline lookup yields CDR1 WSHSY and CDR2 SAAADI.

V is TRBV7-2 and J is TRBJ1-1; 7 bases match TRBD1. CDR1 is SGHTA, CDR2 FQGNSA, per germline. The J segment lost 3 bases and the V segment lost 5 bases, leaving 3 bases of the junction unmatched. CDR3 length: 13 residues. CDR3 loop: CASSRDRDTEAFF. The DNA of the CDR3 is TGTGCCAGCAGCCGGGACAGAGACACTGAAGCTTTCTTT.

This clone was found once. J is TRBJ1-1 and V is TRBV19; possible D gene TRBD1, 6 bases. CDR1 is LNHDA, CDR2 SQIVND, per germline (reference sequence). Trimming cost V 4 bases and J 0 bases, with 12 bases left between them. CDR3 length equals 15 residues. In DNA, the CDR3 is TGTGCCAGTAGTAGACCGACAGGTATGAACACTGAAGCTTTCTTT. Its protein is CASSRPTGMNTEAFF.

This sequence joins TRBV6-5 and TRBJ1-1; 9 bases map to TRBD1. Germline V gives CDR1 MNHEY, CDR2 SVGAGI. This CDR3 region has 14 residues. V shed 6 bases, J shed 0 bases, and the junction held 2 bases outside the gene matches. CDR3 amino acids: CASRGQGLNTEAFF. The CDR3 DNA sequence: TGTGCCAGCAGGGGACAGGGCCTGAACACTGAAGCTTTCTTT.

The chain is built from TRBV7-7 and TRBJ2-2; TRBD2 matches 11 bases. The CDR3 has 16 residues. CDR1 SSHAT and CDR2 FNYEAQ come from the germline V gene (reference sequence). The J segment lost 6 bases and the V segment lost 4 bases, leaving 7 bases of the junction unmatched. CDR3 sequence (DNA): TGTGCCAGCAGCTCCATAGCGGGAGGGGGAGCCGGGGAGCTGTTTTTT. Its translation is CASSSIAGGGAGELFF.

The chain carries TRBV6-6 and TRBJ1-2; tentatively, D is TRBD1 (5 bases). Germline values: CDR1 MNHNY, CDR2 SVGAGI (reference sequence). The V and J ends lost 6 bases and 8 bases respectively, with 19 bases between them. This CDR3 region has 14 residues. Here the CDR3 reads CASSPGGGSYGYTF. Written as DNA, the CDR3 is TGTGCCAGCAGCCCCGGGGGGGGGTCATACGGCTACACCTTC.

The rearrangement uses TRBV14 and TRBJ2-1; 8 bases align to TRBD2. The junction had 12 bases not matched to a gene; V was cut back by 1 base and J by 10 bases. Germline values: CDR1 SGHDN, CDR2 FVKESK. CDR3 length: 16 amino acids. As DNA, the CDR3 is TGTGCCAGCAGCCAAGCCGGCGGGGGGATGTGGGACGAGCAGTTCTTC. As protein: CASSQAGGGMWDEQFF.

The rearrangement joins TRBV6-4 to TRBJ2-3; 10 bases fit TRBD2. Germline CDR1 is MRHNA and CDR2 is SNTAGT. V lost 7 bases to trimming and J lost 5 bases; unmatched junction nucleotides: 6. The CDR3 sequence is 14 residues long. In nucleotides, the CDR3 is TGTGCCAGCAAAGAGCGGGAGGGTCTAGATACGCAGTATTTT. Protein sequence: CASKEREGLDTQYF.

The gene calls are TRBV27 and TRBJ2-7; tentatively, D is TRBD2 (6 bases). The CDR3 covers 15 residues. The germline CDR1 and CDR2 sequences are MNHEY and SMNVEV (reference sequence). Trimming removed 8 bases from V and 2 bases from J, with 19 bases in between. CDR3 residues: CASSGGALTAYEQYF. The CDR3 DNA sequence: TGTGCCAGCTCTGGAGGGGCACTTACCGCCTACGAGCAGTACTTC.

The chain joins TRBV19 to TRBJ2-7, with D unclear. The CDR3 consists of 13 residues. V was pared by 1 base and J by 2 bases, with 6 bases between. The V gene's germline CDR1 is LNHDA and CDR2 SQIVND (reference sequence). DNA for the CDR3: TGTGCCAGTAGTATAGGTCAGGCCTACGAGCAGTACTTC. Residues: CASSIGQAYEQYF.

The chain employs TRBV7-2 and TRBJ2-3, with 11 bases that match TRBD2. Germline CDR1 SGHTA, CDR2 FQGNSA. Germline trimming cut 5 bases from V and 8 bases from J; bases unmatched to any gene: 9. The CDR3 extends over 15 amino acids. The CDR3 nucleotides read TGTGCCAGCAGCCAGTTTACACTAGCGGGAGTTACGCAGTATTTT. Translating gives CASSQFTLAGVTQYF.

The rearrangement joins TRBV5-1 to TRBJ1-1; D ambiguous. V was clipped by 2 bases and J by 0 bases, with 8 bases between them. This CDR3 is built from 14 residues. Germline CDR1 and CDR2: SGHRS and YFSETQ. The DNA for the CDR3 is TGCGCCAGCAGCTTAGAGATACTGAACACTGAAGCTTTCTTT. The encoded protein is CASSLEILNTEAFF.

V and J are TRBV30 and TRBJ2-1; D might be TRBD2 (5 bases). There are 13 residues in the CDR3. From germline, CDR1 is GTSNPN and CDR2 SVGIG (reference sequence). The V gene lost 3 bases and the J gene lost 9 bases, with 15 bases spanning the gap. CDR3 bases: TGTGCCTGGAGCAAGGTAGGAGAGGGTGAGCAGTTCTTC. Translating gives CAWSKVGEGEQFF.

This clone was recorded once. The chain is built from TRBV2 and TRBJ1-2; the D is unclear. The CDR3 runs 13 residues. Between the trimmed V and J ends, which lost 6 bases and 2 bases, there was a span of 10 bases. Germline lookup yields CDR1 SNHLY and CDR2 FYNNEI. The CDR3 DNA follows: TGTGCCAGCAGCCCTTCGTTAAACTATGGCTACACCTTC. Translation gives CASSPSLNYGYTF.